This TCR beta chain derives from a study of T cell repertoires in cytomegalovirus infection (dated by TCRdb to the late 2010s). About the investigation overall: Peptide stimulations targeted recently identified HLA-C-restricted CMV epitopes, whose presentation resists viral immunomodulation, together with well-studied HLA-B-restricted epitopes. Donor HLA type was relevant to the analysis, as public TCR beta signatures indicated carriage of CMV infection together with the matching HLA type.

Sequenced on an Illumina HiSeq 1500. TCRdb trimmed the raw reads at Q25, called clones with MiXCR and kept productive beta chains. CDR3 protein duplicates are merged, each entry listing the most common genes and DNA. This sample comprises more than 110,000 distinct CDR3 sequences, 30% to 40% of them detected only once. The ten top clones hold roughly 51% of the sample. General findings and caveats noted by the study authors: In both this cohort and an independent cohort of 352 donors, the cumulative frequency of public TCR beta family members distinguished carriers of CMV infection plus the relevant HLA type. The ex vivo response was dominated by HLA-C-restricted CMV-specific TCR beta clonotypes, which also provided the single most frequent clonotype in two of eight donors.

V is reduced by 5 bases and J by 6 bases, leaving a spacing of 8 bases between them. The germline V gene encodes CDR1 SGHVS and CDR2 FNYEAQ. Taken from cysteine to phenylalanine, the CDR3 has 12 residues. Just CDR3 DNA is preserved here, 36 bases in frame from base 1. This clonotype was recorded once. What this receptor recognizes is not known. No clone much larger than this one lies a single base away; base qualities are absent. One read represents weak support. The sample's treatment or condition label is to be understood as: in vitro stimulation with specific CMV peptide epitopes to enrich CMV-specific T cells.

Recombination connected TRBV7-6 to TRBJ2-1, with an unclear D gene assignment. The material was CD8+ T cells from cultured PBMCs, obtained from culture after CMV antigen stimulation. The receptor was isolated from a human donor in good health (CMV status not recorded). Some clones in this sample may be carry-over from other donors' samples. Read as DNA, the sequence is TGTGCCAGCAGCAGGGTGTCCAATGAGCAGTTCTTC. Its translation reads: CASSRVSNEQFF. With all but the CDR3 taken from the reference TRBV7-6 and TRBJ2-1 genes, the full variable domain is: GAGVSQSPRYKVTKRGQDVALRCDPISGHVSLYWYRQALGQGPEFLTYFNYEAQQDKSGLPNDRFSAERPEGSISTLTIQRTEQRDSAMYRCASSRVSNEQFFGPGTRLTVL.